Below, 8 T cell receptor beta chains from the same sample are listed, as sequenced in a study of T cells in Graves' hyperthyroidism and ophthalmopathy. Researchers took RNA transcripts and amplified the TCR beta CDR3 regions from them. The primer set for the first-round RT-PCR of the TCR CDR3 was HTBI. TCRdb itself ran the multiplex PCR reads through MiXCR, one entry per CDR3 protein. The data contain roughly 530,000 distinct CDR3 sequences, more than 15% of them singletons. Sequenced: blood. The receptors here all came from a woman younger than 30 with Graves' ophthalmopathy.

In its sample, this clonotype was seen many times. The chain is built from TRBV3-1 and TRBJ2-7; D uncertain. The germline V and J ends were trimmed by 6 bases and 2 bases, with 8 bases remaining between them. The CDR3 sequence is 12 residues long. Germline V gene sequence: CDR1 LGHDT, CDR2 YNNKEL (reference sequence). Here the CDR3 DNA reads TGTGCCAGCAGTAAGGGTACCTACGAGCAGTACTTC. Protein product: CASSKGTYEQYF.

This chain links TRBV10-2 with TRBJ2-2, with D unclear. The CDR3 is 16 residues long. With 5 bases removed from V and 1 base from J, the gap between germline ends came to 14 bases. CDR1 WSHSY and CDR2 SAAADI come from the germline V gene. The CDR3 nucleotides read TGCGCCAGCAGTACACCCAAGCAAGGGAACACCGGGGAGCTGTTTTTT. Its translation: CASSTPKQGNTGELFF.

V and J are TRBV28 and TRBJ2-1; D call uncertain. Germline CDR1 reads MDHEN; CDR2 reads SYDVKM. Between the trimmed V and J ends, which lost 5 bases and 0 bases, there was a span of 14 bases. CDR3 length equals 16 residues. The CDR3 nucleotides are TGTGCCAGCAGTGCTCTACCGGCGAGCTCCTACAATGAGCAGTTCTTC. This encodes CASSALPASSYNEQFF.

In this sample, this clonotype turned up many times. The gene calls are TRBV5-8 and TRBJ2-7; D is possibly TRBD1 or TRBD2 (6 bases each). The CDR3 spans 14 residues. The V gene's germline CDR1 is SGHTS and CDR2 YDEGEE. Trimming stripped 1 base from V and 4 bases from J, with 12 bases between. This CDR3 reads CASSLLGGSYEQYF. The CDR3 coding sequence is TGTGCCAGCAGCTTGCTAGGGGGGTCTTACGAGCAGTACTTC.

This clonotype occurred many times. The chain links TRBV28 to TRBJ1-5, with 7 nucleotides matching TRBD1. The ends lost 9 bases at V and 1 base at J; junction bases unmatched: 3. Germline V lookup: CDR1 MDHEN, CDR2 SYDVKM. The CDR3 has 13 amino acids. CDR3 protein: CASTTGSNQPQHF. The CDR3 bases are TGTGCCAGTACGACAGGGAGCAATCAGCCCCAGCATTTT. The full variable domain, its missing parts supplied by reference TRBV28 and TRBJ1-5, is DVKVTQSSRYLVKRTGEKVFLECVQDMDHENMFWYRQDPGLGLRLIYFSYDVKMKEKGDIPEGYSVSREKKERFSLILESASTNQTSMYLCASTTGSNQPQHFGDGTRLSIL.

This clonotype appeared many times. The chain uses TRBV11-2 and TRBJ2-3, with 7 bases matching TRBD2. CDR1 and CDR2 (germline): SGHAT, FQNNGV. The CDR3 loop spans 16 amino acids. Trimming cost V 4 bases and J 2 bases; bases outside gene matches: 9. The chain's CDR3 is CASSSLAGVLTDTQYF. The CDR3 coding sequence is TGTGCCAGCAGCTCTCTGGCGGGAGTCCTCACAGATACGCAGTATTTT.

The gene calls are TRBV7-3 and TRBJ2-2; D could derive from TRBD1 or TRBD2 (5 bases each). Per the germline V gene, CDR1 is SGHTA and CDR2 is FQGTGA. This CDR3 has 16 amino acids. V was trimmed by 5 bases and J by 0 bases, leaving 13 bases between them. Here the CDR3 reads CASSPLGTANTGELFF. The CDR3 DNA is TGTGCCAGCAGCCCCCTCGGGACGGCGAACACCGGGGAGCTGTTTTTT.

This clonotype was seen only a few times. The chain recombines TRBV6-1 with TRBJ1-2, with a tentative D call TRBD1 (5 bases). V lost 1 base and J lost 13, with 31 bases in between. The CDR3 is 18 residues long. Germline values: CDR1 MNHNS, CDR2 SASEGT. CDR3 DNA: TGTGCCAGCAGTGAAGGGGACCGTCGGACCAGCCTCTTTATTTGGCGCACCTTC. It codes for CASSEGDRRTSLFIWRTF.